These T cell receptor beta chains were read from a single sample in a study of blood T cell repertoires in COVID-19. The protocol was immunoSEQ multiplex PCR, while the TCRdb copy is restricted to in-frame clones and leaves out a portion. The profile shows 250,000 to 300,000 clones, over 85% of them singletons. Sequencing input: peripheral blood. All receptors come from a woman aged 25 to 45 with COVID-19, enrolled during active disease. CDR3s include the opening cysteine and the closing phenylalanine or tryptophan. D genes are given only for firm matches. Clone sizes are given selectively: once, few, many, or a class where the clone is expanded.

v_gene,abundance,j_gene,d_gene,CDR3nt,CDR3aa
TRBV7-2,-,TRBJ2-2,-,TGTGCCAGCAGCCCGAGGCTGCGGGGTGCGAACACCGGGGAGCTGTTTTTT,CASSPRLRGANTGELFF
TRBV21-1,-,TRBJ1-2,-,TGTGCCAGCAGCGGCCTTCACGGACAGGGCGATGGCTACACCTTC,CASSGLHGQGDGYTF
TRBV19,-,TRBJ1-3,-,TGTGCCAGTAGTATATTCGAGACAGGTGGAAACACCATATATTTT,CASSIFETGGNTIYF
TRBV18,-,TRBJ2-7,-,TGTGCCAGCTCTCCCGGGACTCCTGCGATCGAGCAGTACTTC,CASSPGTPAIEQYF
TRBV6-2/TRBV6-3,-,TRBJ1-1,TRBD1,TGTGCCAGCAACCCAGGGACAGGGGGTCGGGAAGCTTTCTTT,CASNPGTGGREAFF
TRBV28,-,TRBJ2-3,TRBD2,TGTGCCATCTATAGCGGGGGGGTCTCAGATACGCAGTATTTT,CAIYSGGVSDTQYF
TRBV14,-,TRBJ1-6,-,TGTGCCAGCAGCGGGGGCGGACACCGTAATTCACCCCTCCACTTT,CASSGGGHRNSPLHF
TRBV13,-,TRBJ1-1,-,TGTGCCAGCAGCTTAGGCATGGCCTCAGGGAACACTGAAGCTTTCTTT,CASSLGMASGNTEAFF
TRBV6-2/TRBV6-3,-,TRBJ2-7,TRBD1,TGTGCCAGCAGTTCCACGACAGGGGGCTACGAGCAGTACTTC,CASSSTTGGYEQYF
TRBV4-1,-,TRBJ1-1,-,TGCGCCAGCAGCCCATGGGGGGAGGGGACTGAAGCTTTCTTT,CASSPWGEGTEAFF
TRBV7-6,-,TRBJ1-3,TRBD1,TGTGCCAGCAGCCCGGGGACAGGGGCTGGAAACACCATATATTTT,CASSPGTGAGNTIYF
TRBV12-5,-,TRBJ2-3,-,TGTGCTAGTGGTTTGGGACTCCTCCATTCTGATACGCAGTATTTT,CASGLGLLHSDTQYF
TRBV27,-,TRBJ2-7,TRBD2,TGTGCCAGCAGCTTCCTGGGGGGGGCCTACGAGCAGTACTTC,CASSFLGGAYEQYF
TRBV3-1/TRBV3-2,-,TRBJ1-1,TRBD1,TGTGCCAGCAGCCAAGGGACAGGTTTGAACACTGAAGCTTTCTTT,CASSQGTGLNTEAFF
TRBV19,-,TRBJ2-7,-,TGTGCCAGTAGTGCAGGGGCCTCTTTCAACGAGCAGTACTTC,CASSAGASFNEQYF
TRBV19,-,TRBJ1-6,-,TGTGCCAGCTCTAACCGGGCGGGGGCCGGTAATTCACCCCTCCACTTT,CASSNRAGAGNSPLHF
TRBV2,-,TRBJ2-1,-,TGTGCCAGCAGTACCGACAGAAAATACAATGAGCAGTTCTTC,CASSTDRKYNEQFF
TRBV2,-,TRBJ2-2,TRBD2,TGTGCCAGCAGTGAAGTAGGGCTCAGCGGGGGGGCCGGGGAGCTGTTTTTT,CASSEVGLSGGAGELFF
TRBV5-1,-,TRBJ2-7,-,TGCGCCAGCAGCTCGGGCAGGGGTTACGAGCAGTACTTC,CASSSGRGYEQYF
TRBV10-2,-,TRBJ2-7,TRBD1,TGCGCCAGCCGCCGACAGGGCAGCTCCTACGAGCAGTACTTC,CASRRQGSSYEQYF
TRBV21-1,once,TRBJ2-1,-,TGTGCCAGCAGCAACAGGGTGCAAGGCTCCTACAATGAGCAGTTCTTC,CASSNRVQGSYNEQFF
TRBV24-1,-,TRBJ2-1,TRBD2,TGTGCCACCAGTGATGAGCGGGGAAGCTCCTACAATGAGCAGTTCTTC,CATSDERGSSYNEQFF
TRBV27,-,TRBJ1-2,TRBD1,TGTGCCAGCAGTTTGAGCGGGGGCAGGGGGATATTGCTAGCTAACTATGGCTACACCTTC,CASSLSGGRGILLANYGYTF
TRBV7-8,-,TRBJ1-2,TRBD1,TGTGCCAGCAGCTTAGACAGGGGCGGCTACACCTTC,CASSLDRGGYTF
TRBV18,-,TRBJ1-2,TRBD1,TGTGCCAGCTCGCTCGGGGGACAGCAAGTTAATGGCTACACCTTC,CASSLGGQQVNGYTF
TRBV2,-,TRBJ1-6,-,TGTGCCAGCAGTGCAGGGAATAATTCACCCCTCCACTTT,CASSAGNNSPLHF
TRBV3-1/TRBV3-2,-,TRBJ2-1,-,TGTGCCAGCAGCCAAGTAGGGGTAGGTGAGCAGTTCTTC,CASSQVGVGEQFF
TRBV7-9,once,TRBJ1-1,-,TGTGCCAGCAGCTTAGGGGCCTTGAACACTGAAGCTTTCTTT,CASSLGALNTEAFF
TRBV13,-,TRBJ2-3,-,TGTGCCAGCAGCTTTTTACAAAGCTTCCAGCAGGGTGATACGCAGTATTTT,CASSFLQSFQQGDTQYF
TRBV14,few,TRBJ1-3,-,TGTGCCAGCTCGAAACAACAGGATACAAGAAAACTCTCTGGAAACACCATATATTTT,CASSKQQDTRKLSGNTIYF
TRBV19,-,TRBJ1-1,-,TGTGCCAGTACCCCAAACGGTTTGGGAGGAGCTTTCTTT,CASTPNGLGGAFF
TRBV27,-,TRBJ1-5,-,TGTGCCAGCAGCCGCCAGGGCGGCAATCAGCCCCAGCATTTT,CASSRQGGNQPQHF